This passage covers 9 T cell receptor beta chains from one sample sequenced in a study of regulatory T cells in long-lasting Graves disease. Sample time point: newly diagnosed GD, antithyroid drugs for less than 3 months. PBMC RNA served as the TCR library source. In building TCR beta libraries, iRepertoire HTBI primers were used together with Arm-PCR of CDR3 regions. TCRdb used MiXCR to reprocess the multiplex PCR reads, holding one entry per CDR3 protein. The sample yields roughly 500,000 distinct CDR3 sequences, approximately 15% seen once. Separately, the same data were catalogued under a study of T cells in Graves' hyperthyroidism and ophthalmopathy.

Specimen: peripheral blood mononuclear cells (PBMCs), collected at new diagnosis, from a patient treated with antithyroid drugs. The receptor set was obtained from a man younger than 45 with Graves disease.

The V gene is TRBV10-1, the J gene TRBJ2-1, with 7 bases aligning to TRBD2. V gave up 0 bases and J gave up 2 bases; unmatched junction bases: 4. This CDR3 region has 16 residues. Germline CDR1 WNHNN, CDR2 SYGVQD (reference sequence). The CDR3 spells CASSESLADPYNEQFF. CDR3 coding DNA: TGCGCCAGCAGTGAGTCCCTAGCGGATCCCTACAATGAGCAGTTCTTC.

In its sample, this clonotype was seen many times. This rearrangement joins TRBV12-3 or TRBV12-4 to TRBJ1-1; no definite D call. Deletions cut 2 bases from V and 4 bases from J, with 8 bases between. The CDR3 runs to 13 residues. CDR3 amino acids: CASSLFGPTEAFF. CDR3 nucleotide sequence: TGTGCCAGCAGTTTATTTGGGCCCACTGAAGCTTTCTTT.

The CDR3 coding sequence is TGCGCCAGCTCCAGAGGCGGGAGCACCGGGGAGCTGTTTTTT. Its translation: CASSRGGSTGELFF. V is TRBV5-1 and J is TRBJ2-2; 7 bases fit TRBD2. CDR3 length: 14 amino acids. Germline CDR1 SGHRS, CDR2 YFSETQ. Trimming took 7 bases from V and 4 from J; bases not matched to a gene: 7.

The sample holds a few counts of this clonotype. A junction boundary mismatches the germline segment, possibly from a read error. The V call is TRBV6-1, the J call TRBJ1-2, with TRBD1 matching 8 bases. Germline CDR1 MNHNS, CDR2 SASEGT. The CDR3 consists of 16 residues. The CDR3: CACSEQVGQANYGYTF. Here the CDR3 DNA reads TGTGCCTGCAGTGAACAAGTGGGACAGGCTAACTATGGCTACACCTTC.

The chain employs TRBV7-8 and TRBJ1-5; D remains unclear. Per the germline V gene, CDR1 is SGHVS and CDR2 is FQNEAQ. This CDR3 region has 14 residues. V was shortened by 2 bases and J by 2 bases, with 7 bases between the two germline ends. CDR3 in DNA: TGTGCCAGCAGCTTATTGACGGGCAATCAGCCCCAGCATTTT. Translation: CASSLLTGNQPQHF.

This clonotype was recorded a few times. The chain recombines TRBV6-5 with TRBJ2-7; D not resolved. The CDR3 contains 14 residues. Germline loops: CDR1 MNHEY, CDR2 SVGAGI. The germline V and J ends were trimmed by 0 bases and 4 bases, with 10 bases remaining between them. CDR3 protein: CASSYSDQLYEQYF. The DNA of the CDR3 is TGTGCCAGCAGTTACTCGGACCAGCTATACGAGCAGTACTTC.

The chain recombines TRBV5-1 with TRBJ2-3; D gene uncertain. CDR3 length: 15 residues. Germline lookup yields CDR1 SGHRS and CDR2 YFSETQ. V shed 1 base and J shed 2 bases, with 11 bases lying between them. The CDR3 sequence: CASSLISGYTDTQYF. Here the CDR3 DNA reads TGCGCCAGCAGCTTGATTTCCGGTTACACAGATACGCAGTATTTT.

The V call is TRBV6-2 or TRBV6-3, the J call TRBJ2-5; TRBD2 matches at 8 bases. This CDR3 has 16 amino acids. V lost 5 bases and J lost 0; bases outside the gene matches: 8. The germline V gene encodes CDR1 MNHEY and CDR2 SVGEGT. In nucleotides, the CDR3 is TGTGCCAGCAGTCCTCGGGGCGGGGGGTACCAAGAGACCCAGTACTTC. This gives the protein CASSPRGGGYQETQYF.

This clonotype was detected a few times. V usage is TRBV30 and J usage is TRBJ1-1; 10 bases are shared with TRBD1. The V and J ends lost 3 bases and 6 bases, in that order; junction bases with no gene match: 10. Germline V gene lookup returns CDR1 GTSNPN and CDR2 SVGIG (reference sequence). The CDR3 consists of 15 residues. The DNA for the CDR3 is TGTGCCTGGAGAGTAGACAGGGGGCGCGGGGCTGAAGCTTTCTTT. Its protein is CAWRVDRGRGAEAFF.